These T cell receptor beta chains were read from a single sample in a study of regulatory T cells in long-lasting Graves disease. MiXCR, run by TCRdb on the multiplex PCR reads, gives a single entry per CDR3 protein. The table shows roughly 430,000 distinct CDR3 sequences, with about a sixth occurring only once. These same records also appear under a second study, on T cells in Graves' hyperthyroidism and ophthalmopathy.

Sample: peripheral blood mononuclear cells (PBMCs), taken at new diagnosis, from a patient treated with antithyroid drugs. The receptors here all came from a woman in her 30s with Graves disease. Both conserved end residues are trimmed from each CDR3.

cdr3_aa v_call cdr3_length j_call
ATSRGPLAGGTDTQY TRBV15 15 TRBJ2-3
SARPHTSGSAGELF TRBV20-1 14 TRBJ2-2
ASSYNQPQH TRBV7-4 9 TRBJ1-5
RGAQGDSYT TRBV20-1 9 TRBJ1-2
ASSRTPLREQF TRBV18 11 TRBJ2-1
ASSLWALTNTGELF TRBV27 14 TRBJ2-2
ASSLGLAGVTGELF TRBV7-2 14 TRBJ2-2
ASSFGVAAF TRBV28 9 TRBJ1-1
SVEPTSGESNEQF TRBV29-1 13 TRBJ2-1
AGSPGNTGELF TRBV27 11 TRBJ2-2
ASEGSSNQPQH TRBV7-9 11 TRBJ1-5
SARLIPGLAGGQVEQY TRBV20-1 16 TRBJ2-7
SVEQNDLSYGYT TRBV29-1 12 TRBJ1-2
SVEVALSMAYDEQF TRBV29-1 14 TRBJ2-1
ASSLYGSTLH TRBV27 10 TRBJ1-6
ASSFWIRGQREQY TRBV28 13 TRBJ2-7
SARTSGSYGNEQF TRBV20-1 13 TRBJ2-1